The T cell receptor (beta chain) described here comes from a study of cytotoxic CD8 clonotypes in ibrutinib-treated CLL. Study outcomes and limitations: Public clonotypes proved infrequent, and on treatment they shrank or remained steady. Sustained-remission patients were sampled at one set of times and progressing patients at different ones. Clonality was higher at ibrutinib response and returned toward baseline at progression.

A word on this clone: What it binds is unknown.

The CDR3 runs to 15 residues. The V segment lost 4 bases and the J segment 2 bases; nucleotides outside the gene matches: 4. The V gene's germline CDR1 is SGDLS and CDR2 YYNGEE. Depths of 1 in 200,000 to 1 in 1 million T cells were the sequencing target. Libraries were prepared by immunoSEQ multiplex PCR; TCRdb keeps only in-frame clonotypes and omits some of them. Here the sample spans some 40,000 clones, roughly 65% being singletons. The material was PBMCs, obtained at disease progression, from a patient treated with ibrutinib. The receptor was isolated from a human donor with chronic lymphocytic leukemia. The chain is built from TRBV9 and TRBJ2-2, with 8 bases identical to TRBD2. The CDR3 bases are TGTGCCAGCAGCACGTTAGCGGGAAACACCGGGGAGCTGTTTTTT. Protein sequence: CASSTLAGNTGELFF.